A selection of T cell receptor beta chains follows, all from one sample in a study of cytomegalovirus exposure and HLA in healthy donors. Clones were read by immunoSEQ multiplex PCR, and TCRdb kept only the in-frame ones, dropping some. This repertoire shows about 250,000 clones, approximately 85% found once; its top ten account for roughly 0.26%. Sequencing used PBMCs. The origin of the receptors is a girl aged 2 to 10 in good health and CMV-seronegative. Each CDR3 is given without its conserved first and last residue. D genes are given only for firm matches.

cdr3_length	j_call	v_call	d_call	cdr3_aa
13	TRBJ2-1	TRBV9	TRBD2	ASSVVAGIYNEQF
11	TRBJ2-5	TRBV7-3	-	ASSPGNGRTQY
10	TRBJ1-2	TRBV29-1	-	SVVNRNYGYT
11	TRBJ2-7	TRBV2	TRBD1	ASSEGTGREQY
14	TRBJ2-7	TRBV6-5	TRBD2	ASSYSGLAGVYEQY
10	TRBJ2-3	TRBV7-9	-	ASSLESDTQY
13	TRBJ1-6	TRBV5-1	TRBD1	ASSLAAGGYSPLH
11	TRBJ1-1	TRBV6-5	-	ASSYRGGTEAF
13	TRBJ2-7	TRBV6-1	-	ASSRADLISYEQY
13	TRBJ2-1	TRBV5-4	TRBD1	ASRDRGALTNEQF
13	TRBJ1-1	TRBV9	TRBD1	ASSVAQGARTEAF
13	TRBJ1-2	TRBV7-9	-	ASSLGNRRNYGYT
16	TRBJ2-2	TRBV6-4	TRBD2	ASSEGLAGGPNTGELF
11	TRBJ1-5	TRBV11-2	TRBD1	ASSRDRYQPQH
13	TRBJ1-6	TRBV19	-	ASNPSSSYNSPLH
11	TRBJ2-1	TRBV6-1	-	ASSELGVGIQF
13	TRBJ2-7	TRBV4-1	-	ASSQSGQPSYEQY
8	TRBJ2-1	TRBV20-1	TRBD2	SAGRGGRF
13	TRBJ2-7	TRBV12-5	-	ASGLSLTRNNEQY
12	TRBJ1-2	TRBV2	-	ASSEPTGRNGYT
17	TRBJ2-5	TRBV18	TRBD2	ASSPTGTSGGRIQETQY
11	TRBJ2-5	TRBV5-1	TRBD1	ASSSGQGETQY
13	TRBJ2-7	TRBV6-1	-	ASSEAFRVLYEQY
13	TRBJ2-1	TRBV27	-	ASSSRAGSYNEQF
13	TRBJ2-7	TRBV4-2	-	ASSQVSGSTYEQY
16	TRBJ2-1	TRBV9	TRBD2	ASSLTGTSGITYNEQF
15	TRBJ2-1	TRBV18	TRBD2	ASSPRRLADSYNEQF
12	TRBJ2-7	TRBV19	-	ASSISGNYYEQY
13	TRBJ2-7	TRBV13	-	VSSLVAGPSYEQY
11	TRBJ1-2	TRBV10-1	-	ASSESAGEGYT
13	TRBJ1-4	TRBV5-1	TRBD1	ASSLLTGGNEKLF
12	TRBJ1-1	TRBV5-6	-	ASSLERGRTEAF
13	TRBJ2-1	TRBV6-5	-	ASSYSDRPGDWQF
10	TRBJ2-7	TRBV19	-	ASGQSAYEQY
12	-	TRBV25-1	TRBD1	ASSIRQGTYEQY
14	TRBJ2-1	TRBV7-8	-	ASSLGLPLSYNEQF
13	TRBJ2-7	TRBV5-5	-	ASSLFQGRSYEQY
14	TRBJ2-5	TRBV5-6	-	ASSSKGVGAQETQY
12	TRBJ1-2	TRBV12-5	TRBD1	ASGLTSGGDGYT
14	TRBJ2-1	TRBV11-2	TRBD2	ASRARTSGGYNEQF
12	TRBJ1-3	TRBV28	-	ASSSLISGNTIY
12	TRBJ1-3	TRBV7-2	TRBD1	ASRPSTGRNTIY
15	TRBJ2-7	TRBV10-1	-	ASSESRLGTSRWEQY
12	TRBJ2-7	TRBV6-5	-	ASSYSWTNGEQY
12	TRBJ2-7	TRBV30	TRBD2	AWSVRTSGSPQY
13	TRBJ2-7	TRBV9	TRBD2	ASSVGLAEAGEQY
12	TRBJ1-1	TRBV6-1	-	ASSYSRQNVGAF
13	TRBJ2-3	TRBV5-1	TRBD2	ASTAGGPRTDTQY
15	TRBJ2-3	TRBV4-1	TRBD2	ASSQGDGGRTTDTQY
13	TRBJ2-1	TRBV2	-	ASSEAPGMGNEQF
12	TRBJ2-7	TRBV19	-	ASSNGGHSYEQY
11	TRBJ1-2	TRBV2	-	ASSEQGVRGYT
14	TRBJ1-3	TRBV5-4	TRBD1	ASSTGTGGTGNTIY